Below are 14 T cell receptor beta chains sequenced from a single sample in a study of blood T cell repertoires in COVID-19. The data were produced by immunoSEQ multiplex PCR, yet TCRdb's version contains in-frame clones alone and is incomplete. The sample includes roughly 110,000 clones, more than 80% of them seen just once. The sequencing sample was made of peripheral blood. All receptors derive from a man in his forties with active or convalescent COVID-19.

There are a few counts of this clone. The chain couples TRBV19 to TRBJ2-2; TRBD2 matches 12 bases. CDR3 size: 17 residues. CDR1 LNHDA and CDR2 SQIVND come from the germline V gene (reference sequence). J lost 7 bases, V lost 7 bases, and 13 bases had no gene match. Here the CDR3 DNA reads TGTGCCAGTACCCATTGGACTAGCGGGATAGGTGGCGGGGAGCTGTTTTTT. Its translation is CASTHWTSGIGGGELFF. Full variable domain (missing parts from reference TRBV19 and TRBJ2-2): DGGITQSPKYLFRKEGQNVTLSCEQNLNHDAMYWYRQDPGQGLRLIYYSQIVNDFQKGDIAEGYSVSREKKESFPLTVTSAQKNPTAFYLCASTHWTSGIGGGELFFGEGSRLTVL.

The V call is TRBV4-3, the J call TRBJ2-7; 10 bases line up with TRBD2. The CDR3 runs 16 residues. Trimming took 0 bases from V and 7 from J; bases not matched to a gene: 9. Germline lookup yields CDR1 LGHNA and CDR2 YSLEER. CDR3 sequence: CASSQEVLAGVSEQYF. The CDR3 DNA reads as TGCGCCAGCAGCCAAGAGGTCCTAGCGGGAGTAAGTGAGCAGTACTTC.

The V call is TRBV6-5, the J call TRBJ2-7; 7 nucleotides line up with TRBD2. The V gene's germline CDR1 is MNHEY and CDR2 SVGAGI. The CDR3 contains 15 residues. The V segment lost 6 bases and the J segment 2 bases; nucleotides outside the gene matches: 10. DNA of the CDR3: TGTGCCAGCAGGAAGGCGGGAGCCGATCCCTACGAGCAGTACTTC. It codes for CASRKAGADPYEQYF.

The chain joins TRBV9 to TRBJ1-1; no firm D call. In germline, CDR1 is SGDLS, CDR2 YYNGEE. Trimming took off 1 base at V and 0 bases at J, with 7 bases between the two ends. The CDR3 extends over 14 amino acids. CDR3 bases: TGTGCCAGCAGCGTACAAGCCCTGAACACTGAAGCTTTCTTT. Protein: CASSVQALNTEAFF. Based on the CDR3 plus reference TRBV9 and TRBJ1-1, the full variable domain is DSGVTQTPKHLITATGQRVTLRCSPRSGDLSVYWYQQSLDQGLQFLIQYYNGEERAKGNILERFSAQQFPDLHSELNLSSLELGDSALYFCASSVQALNTEAFFGQGTRLTVV.

J is TRBJ2-7 and V is TRBV28; 8 bases match TRBD1. This CDR3 is built from 14 residues. Germline-derived CDR1 and CDR2 are MDHEN and SYDVKM. The trim removed 7 bases at V and 0 bases at J, leaving 5 bases unmatched. The CDR3 reads CASKPGTGSYEQYF. The CDR3 DNA sequence: TGTGCCAGCAAGCCTGGGACAGGCTCCTACGAGCAGTACTTC.

This chain links TRBV4-3 with TRBJ2-7, with TRBD2 matching 12 bases. Trimming removed 0 bases from V and 7 bases from J; junction bases left unmatched: 1. The CDR3 loop spans 14 amino acids. Germline CDR1 reads LGHNA; CDR2 reads YSLEER. Here the CDR3 DNA reads TGCGCCAGCAGCCAAGAAGGACTAGCGGGGGAGCAGTACTTC. Translation: CASSQEGLAGEQYF.

In its sample, this clone was seen once. The chain couples TRBV5-6 to TRBJ2-7, with 7 bases lining up with TRBD2. Germline CDR1 and CDR2: SGHDT and YYEEEE. J gave up 3 bases and V 1 base, and 13 bases lay outside the gene matches. CDR3 size: 17 residues. This CDR3 reads CASSLFARESGGYEQYF. The CDR3 region has the DNA TGTGCCAGCAGCTTGTTTGCGCGGGAGTCTGGGGGCTACGAGCAGTACTTC.

The chain has TRBV23-1 and TRBJ2-2, with TRBD1 identical over 10 bases. TRBV23-1 is an open reading frame, and its role is uncertain. CDR3 length: 16 amino acids. J gave up 3 bases and V 2 bases, and 3 bases lay outside the gene matches. The CDR3: CASSQPGTGDTGELFF. The CDR3 region has the DNA TGCGCCAGCAGTCAACCCGGGACAGGGGACACCGGGGAGCTGTTTTTT.

The V and J genes are TRBV7-2 and TRBJ1-2; D perhaps matches TRBD1 (5 bases). CDR3 length equals 15 residues. V was cut by 5 bases and J by 7 bases, with 20 bases left in between. The germline CDR1 and CDR2 sequences are SGHTA and FQGNSA. The CDR3 DNA reads TGTGCCAGCAGCCCCTCGGGCGGGGGGTCCCTTGGCTACACCTTC. This sequence encodes CASSPSGGGSLGYTF.

The rearrangement joins TRBV7-2 to TRBJ2-4, with 9 bases aligning to TRBD2. Losses at the gene ends were 0 bases for V and 0 bases for J; bases not matched to a gene: 9. The CDR3 has 19 residues. Germline CDR1 SGHTA, CDR2 FQGNSA. The CDR3 here is CASSLAQGTSTIAKNIQYF. The CDR3 bases are TGTGCCAGCAGCTTAGCGCAGGGGACTAGCACCATAGCCAAAAACATTCAGTACTTC.

Only one count was recorded for this clone. The J gene is TRBJ1-1, the V gene TRBV29-1; D gene unclear. CDR1 is SQVTM and CDR2 is ANQGSEA in the germline V gene. The V end was cut by 8 bases, the J end by 0 bases, with 10 bases between. The CDR3 totals 12 residues. Here the CDR3 DNA reads TGCAGCACCGCGCACTTGAACACTGAAGCTTTCTTT. The encoded protein is CSTAHLNTEAFF.

This chain joins TRBV3-1 (or the pseudogene TRBV3-2) and TRBJ2-2; possible D gene TRBD1, 6 bases. The CDR3 loop spans 14 amino acids. The germline CDR1 and CDR2 sequences are LGHDT and YNNKEL (reference sequence). The V end lost 4 bases, the J end lost 3 bases, and 9 bases lay between the germline ends. Here the CDR3 reads CASSRAGDTGELFF. The DNA of the CDR3 is TGTGCCAGCAGCCGGGCAGGGGACACCGGGGAGCTGTTTTTT.

The chain recombines TRBV18 with TRBJ1-2; D is possibly TRBD1 (5 bases). Germline V gives CDR1 KGHSH, CDR2 LQKENI. This CDR3 contains 14 residues. V lost 1 base, J lost 4 bases, and 10 bases lay in between. In nucleotides, the CDR3 is TGTGCCAGCTCACCACAGGACACTCTCTATGGCTACACCTTC. It specifies CASSPQDTLYGYTF.

The genes are TRBV6-1 and TRBJ2-1, with 7 nucleotides matching TRBD1. V was clipped by 2 bases and J by 9 bases; unmatched bases: 13. Germline V gene lookup returns CDR1 MNHNS and CDR2 SASEGT. The CDR3 has 16 amino acids. CDR3 in DNA: TGTGCCAGCAGTGAATTAGTAGCAGGGGGTAAGGTTGAGCAGTTCTTC. This codes for CASSELVAGGKVEQFF.